The entry that follows covers one T cell receptor (beta chain) sequence. With random hexamers, reverse transcription was performed on about 0.5 to 1 ug of RNA. TCRdb used MiXCR to reprocess the immunoSEQ multiplex PCR reads, holding one entry per CDR3 protein. The sample includes some 200,000 distinct CDR3 sequences, over 90% of them seen just once. This specimen belongs to a study of CD8 T cells in Susac syndrome. The length of the CDR3 is 14 residues. Germline loops: CDR1 LNHNV, CDR2 YYDKDF (reference sequence). The V and J ends lost 0 bases and 4 bases respectively, with 9 bases between them. What was sequenced was CD4+ T cells from PBMCs. V and J are TRBV15 and TRBJ1-1; D uncertain. This sequence originates from a human donor with multiple sclerosis. CDR3 in DNA: TGTGCCACCAGCAGAGAACTAGAAGGCACTGAAGCTTTCTTT. Its protein is CATSRELEGTEAFF.